This section outlines one TCR beta chain sequence together with its context. The antigen it binds to is not known. Base qualities are not provided; no much larger clone lies one nucleotide away. Reading the label with the study, this specimen's time point is: baseline before first vaccination. The vaccinee samples were drawn from two UK trials, COV001 and COV002, one of which was a single-blind randomized controlled phase 2/3 trial testing AZD1222 (ChAdOx1 nCoV-19) in healthy adults. For TCRbeta chain sequencing, PBMC samples from trial participants were taken at day 0 and at day 28 after the second dose. The CDR3 regions of human TCRbeta chains were subjected to immunosequencing. Turning to the authors' computational methods: TCRs in the repertoires were matched against a reference library of SARS-CoV-2-specific TCRs that had been generated with the MIRA antigen-specificity platform. Breadth was defined as the fraction of unique TCRs that were SARS-CoV-2-associated. Depth was defined as the fraction of total T cells that were SARS-CoV-2-associated. Using the MIRA data, every spike-specific TCR was mapped to the spike region that the TCR reacted to and assigned to either a CD4 or a CD8 class. Log10-transformed breadth and depth values were compared by one-way ANOVA with Sidak's multiple comparisons tests. TCRdb obtained this table from immuneACCESS and retained in-frame rearrangements with V and J assigned. These tables miss some clones; where compared with another copy, unresolved V genes account for less than half of the shortfall, and the remainder is unexplained. That table gives V, J and clone size, and the DNA gave D and trimming. This sample gives about 120,000 clones in total; around 87% of them show up just once. The ten largest clones represent roughly 1.1% of the sample.

V is pared back by 4 bases and J by 7 bases, with 15 bases lying between the germline termini. CDR1 and CDR2 were assigned from the germline V gene as SGHTS and YDEGEE. Including cysteine and phenylalanine, the CDR3 has 14 amino acids. Kept here is only the CDR3 DNA, which spans 42 bases and is read in frame from base 1. This record comes from a study of T cell responses to AZD1222 COVID-19 vaccine (dated by TCRdb to about 2021). Regarding the study in general: AZD1222 recipients whose second dose came at about 4 weeks and those whose second dose came at about 12 weeks were combined into one group, since spike-specific TCR depth and breadth did not differ between the two schedules. A total of about 250 trial participants underwent TCR sequencing, of whom roughly 210 had received two doses of AZD1222 and some 25 had received two doses of the MenACWY control vaccine. Enrollment into the trials was organized by age into subgroups of 18-55, 56-69 and 70-plus years, and those subgroups contained roughly 140, 27 and 60 TCR-sequenced participants, respectively. The study at large found these results: The 56-69-year group was small, and its depth increase did not reach significance, likely because of low power. Participants were mostly white British, with more females than males. The authors suggested clonal diversity may have been underestimated. The whole spike protein was spanned by vaccine-associated CD4 TCRs, and dominant responses were seen in regions 160-218 and 743-854. Because no day 14 peak-response samples were available, the repertoires could be characterized only after the peak T cell response. After two AZD1222 doses, both the breadth and the depth of spike-specific TCRs were significantly higher than at day 0 and than in MenACWY recipients. Only six AZD1222 recipients were SARS-CoV-2 seropositive at baseline, limiting conclusions about previously exposed vaccinees. Reportedly, close to half of the unique spike-specific TCRs recognized epitopes lying outside the regions that are mutated in the B.1.351 and B.1.1.7 variants.

The TCR originated in an adult in good health. The specimen was peripheral blood, collected on day 0 of AZD1222 vaccination. The chain is encoded by TRBV5-8 joined to TRBJ1-5, and possibly TRBD1, on 5 matching bases. The DNA is as follows: TGTGCCAGCAGCCGAGCGCAGCAGGGACAGCCCCAGCATTTT. Its protein reads: CASSRAQQGQPQHF.